One sample yielded the 17 T cell receptor beta chains listed below, sequenced in a study of T-cell memory formation after mild COVID-19. TCRdb re-called the 5' RACE reads through MiXCR, storing one row per CDR3 protein. The data show hundreds of thousands of distinct CDR3 sequences, with approximately 19% seen just once and approximately 12% held by the top ten. Sequencing used PBMCs or a T cell subset sorted from them (not recorded which). The receptor set was obtained from an adult woman who had mild COVID-19 (a few samples of this study predate the infection). Cell type and time point are not known.

This clonotype was seen a handful of times. The chain carries TRBV24-1 and TRBJ2-5; D possibly corresponds to TRBD1 (6 bases). Germline V gene lookup returns CDR1 KGHDR and CDR2 SFDVKD. V lost 4 bases to trimming and J lost 4 bases, with 12 bases between them. The CDR3 loop spans 14 amino acids. CDR3 region: CATSDPTGPETQYF. CDR3 bases: TGTGCCACCAGTGACCCTACAGGGCCAGAGACCCAGTACTTC.

Only a few counts were recorded for this clonotype. The V and J genes are TRBV7-9 and TRBJ1-4; 7 nucleotides line up with TRBD1. The CDR3 spans 15 residues. The V segment lost 7 bases and the J segment 8 bases; nucleotides outside the gene matches: 13. Germline assignment: CDR1 SEHNR and CDR2 FQNEAQ (reference sequence). CDR3 sequence reads: CASNHGTARSEKLFF. CDR3 in DNA: TGTGCCAGCAACCACGGGACAGCCCGCAGCGAAAAACTGTTTTTT.

This clonotype was found a few times. The rearrangement joins TRBV20-1 to TRBJ1-1, with 7 bases aligning to TRBD1. V lost 6 bases to trimming and J lost 4 bases; unmatched junction nucleotides: 8. This CDR3 has 13 residues. The V gene's germline CDR1 is DFQATT and CDR2 SNEGSKA (reference sequence). DNA for the CDR3: TGCAGTGCAAACTCAGGGGGTCCCACTGAAGCTTTCTTT. Translating it yields CSANSGGPTEAFF.

V and J are TRBV9 and TRBJ2-7; D might be TRBD2 (5 bases). The CDR3 consists of 15 residues. Trimming pared 4 bases from V and 0 bases from J, leaving 14 bases between. Per germline, CDR1 SGDLS and CDR2 YYNGEE. This CDR3 reads CASSPHGVSSYEQYF. CDR3 sequence (DNA): TGTGCCAGCAGCCCCCACGGGGTCAGCTCCTACGAGCAGTACTTC. The variable domain in full, with the rest retrieved from reference TRBV9 and TRBJ2-7, is DSGVTQTPKHLITATGQRVTLRCSPRSGDLSVYWYQQSLDQGLQFLIQYYNGEERAKGNILERFSAQQFPDLHSELNLSSLELGDSALYFCASSPHGVSSYEQYFGPGTRLTVT.

This clonotype turned up a few times. The chain carries TRBV5-1 and TRBJ2-1; 8 positions agree with TRBD1. This CDR3 region has 13 residues. J gave up 5 bases and V 5 bases, and 3 bases lay outside the gene matches. CDR1 and CDR2 from the germline V gene are SGHRS and YFSETQ. CDR3 protein: CASRDRVDNEQFF. The CDR3 DNA follows: TGCGCCAGCAGGGACAGGGTGGACAATGAGCAGTTCTTC.

In its sample, this clonotype was seen a few times. V usage is TRBV11-2 and J usage is TRBJ2-3; D gene uncertain. Germline V gives CDR1 SGHAT, CDR2 FQNNGV. This CDR3 contains 14 residues. V lost 1 base to trimming and J lost 0 bases, with 5 bases between them. Here the CDR3 reads CASSLAFSTDTQYF. The CDR3 DNA sequence: TGTGCCAGCAGCTTAGCGTTTAGCACAGATACGCAGTATTTT.

In its sample, this clonotype was seen a few times. The genes are TRBV14 and TRBJ2-2; unclear D gene. V lost 0 bases, J lost 9 bases, and 11 bases lay in between. This CDR3 is built from 14 residues. The germline CDR1 and CDR2 sequences are SGHDN and FVKESK. CDR3 DNA: TGTGCCAGCAGCCAAGATCTGAGATCTTGGGAGCTGTTTTTT. This encodes CASSQDLRSWELFF.

The CDR3: CASRPGLAEGFSYEQYF. The CDR3 bases are TGTGCCAGCAGACCCGGACTAGCGGAGGGATTCTCCTACGAGCAGTACTTC. The rearrangement joins TRBV7-9 to TRBJ2-7; 10 bases match TRBD2. J gave up 0 bases and V 6 bases, and 11 bases lay outside the gene matches. CDR3 length: 17 amino acids. CDR1 and CDR2 from the germline V gene are SEHNR and FQNEAQ (reference sequence).

This chain links TRBV20-1 with TRBJ2-3; D not resolved. The V end lost 5 bases, the J end lost 4 bases, and 16 bases lay between the germline ends. Germline-derived CDR1 and CDR2 are DFQATT and SNEGSKA (reference sequence). The CDR3 is made up of 14 amino acids. CDR3 nucleotides: TGCAGTGCTTGGCCCAGTAGTGGGGCAGATACGCAGTATTTT. This sequence encodes CSAWPSSGADTQYF.

J is TRBJ2-3 and V is TRBV19; D is ambiguous. Trimming removed 4 bases from V and 1 base from J, with 9 bases in between. The V gene's germline CDR1 is LNHDA and CDR2 SQIVND (reference sequence). The CDR3 consists of 14 residues. In DNA form, the CDR3 reads TGTGCCAGTAGTACGGTACTTGGCACAGATACGCAGTATTTT. Its protein product is CASSTVLGTDTQYF.

The chain has TRBV5-1 and TRBJ2-7; possible D gene TRBD1, 6 bases. Germline assignment: CDR1 SGHRS and CDR2 YFSETQ. With 2 bases removed from V and 5 bases from J, the gap between germline ends came to 8 bases. The CDR3 is 12 amino acids. This CDR3 reads CASSFGDNEQYF. The CDR3 DNA follows: TGCGCCAGCAGCTTCGGGGACAACGAGCAGTACTTC. Looking up the rest from reference TRBV5-1 and TRBJ2-7 gives the full variable domain: KAGVTQTPRYLIKTRGQQVTLSCSPISGHRSVSWYQQTPGQGLQFLFEYFSETQRNKGNFPGRFSGRQFSNSRSEMNVSTLELGDSALYLCASSFGDNEQYFGPGTRLTVT.

The rearrangement links TRBV3-1 to TRBJ1-2, with 8 nucleotides matching TRBD1. Germline V CDR1 and CDR2: LGHDT, YNNKEL (reference sequence). This CDR3 spans 15 amino acids. V lost 0 bases, J lost 4 bases, and 4 bases stayed unmatched. CDR3 sequence (DNA): TGTGCCAGCAGCCAAGACTGGACAGGGCGCTATGGCTACACCTTC. The encoded protein is CASSQDWTGRYGYTF. Based on the CDR3 plus reference TRBV3-1 and TRBJ1-2, the full variable domain is DTAVSQTPKYLVTQMGNDKSIKCEQNLGHDTMYWYKQDSKKFLKIMFSYNNKELIINETVPNRFSPKSPDKAHLNLHINSLELGDSAVYFCASSQDWTGRYGYTFGSGTRLTVV.

The J gene is TRBJ1-5, the V gene TRBV29-1; no clear D. V dropped 2 bases and J dropped 3 bases, with 8 bases sitting between them. The V gene's germline CDR1 is SQVTM and CDR2 ANQGSEA. CDR3 length equals 13 residues. The DNA of the CDR3 is TGCAGCGTTGAATTAGCGGACAATCAGCCCCAGCATTTT. Residues: CSVELADNQPQHF.

The rearrangement joins TRBV7-2 to TRBJ2-5; a possible D gene is TRBD1 (5 bases). Between the trimmed V and J ends, which lost 5 bases and 4 bases, there was a span of 17 bases. The CDR3 runs to 15 residues. Germline V CDR1 and CDR2: SGHTA, FQGNSA. The chain's CDR3 is CASSLGLLIRETQYF. CDR3 nucleotide sequence: TGTGCCAGCAGCCTGGGGCTATTGATACGAGAGACCCAGTACTTC.

This clonotype was found a few times. V and J are TRBV2 and TRBJ2-5, with TRBD2 as a possible D gene (6 bases). Trimming shortened V by 6 bases and J by 3 bases, and 20 bases separated the two germline ends. The CDR3 has 16 amino acids. The germline V gene encodes CDR1 SNHLY and CDR2 FYNNEI. The CDR3 nucleotides read TGTGCCAGCAGCAACCCCGCCCGGAGGGATGAAGAGACCCAGTACTTC. Translating gives CASSNPARRDEETQYF.

This clonotype was seen only a few times. The chain recombines TRBV14 with TRBJ2-7, with 9 bases that match TRBD2. Trimming cost V 1 base and J 3 bases; bases outside gene matches: 1. The CDR3 is 14 residues long. Germline V gene data show CDR1 as SGHDN and CDR2 as FVKESK. The CDR3 region is CASSQGGGVYEQYF. In nucleotides, the CDR3 is TGTGCCAGCAGCCAAGGCGGGGGGGTCTACGAGCAGTACTTC.

This clonotype was observed a few times. The rearrangement joins TRBV11-2 to TRBJ2-7; D is undetermined. CDR3 length: 12 residues. Germline CDR1 SGHAT, CDR2 FQNNGV. The ends were cut back, 5 bases at V and 3 bases at J, with 8 bases in the middle. This CDR3 is CASSPHYYEQYF. The CDR3, as DNA: TGTGCCAGCAGCCCGCATTACTACGAGCAGTACTTC.